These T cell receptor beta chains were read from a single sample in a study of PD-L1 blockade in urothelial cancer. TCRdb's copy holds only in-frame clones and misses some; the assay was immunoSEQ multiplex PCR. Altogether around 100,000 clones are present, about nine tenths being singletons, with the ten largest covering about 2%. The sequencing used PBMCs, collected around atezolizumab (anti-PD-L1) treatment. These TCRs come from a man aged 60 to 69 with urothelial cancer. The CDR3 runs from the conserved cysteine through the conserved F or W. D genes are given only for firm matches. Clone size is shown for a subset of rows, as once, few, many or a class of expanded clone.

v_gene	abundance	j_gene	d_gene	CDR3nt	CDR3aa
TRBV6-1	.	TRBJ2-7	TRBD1	TGTGCCAGCAGTGAGGGACAGTTCAGCTCCTACGAGCAGTACTTC	CASSEGQFSSYEQYF
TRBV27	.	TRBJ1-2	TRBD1	TGTGCCAGCAGGCTTCAGGGGGGCGCCTATGGCTACACCTTC	CASRLQGGAYGYTF
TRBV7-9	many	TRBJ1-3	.	TGTGCCAGCAGCCAAGGGCCGGGACGGGAGAACACCATATATTTT	CASSQGPGRENTIYF
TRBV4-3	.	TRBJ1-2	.	TGCGCCAGCAGCCAAGATTCGGGTTCCTATGGCTACACCTTC	CASSQDSGSYGYTF
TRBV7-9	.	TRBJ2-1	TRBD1	TGTGCCAGCAGCCTCAGAGGGGGCAAGGTCAATGAGCAGTTCTTC	CASSLRGGKVNEQFF
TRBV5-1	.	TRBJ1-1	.	TGCGCCAGCAGCCTCGGAGCGGAGAACACTGAAGCTTTCTTT	CASSLGAENTEAFF
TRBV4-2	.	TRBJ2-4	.	TGTGCCAGCAGCCAAGCGGGAGAGGCCAAAAACATTCAGTACTTC	CASSQAGEAKNIQYF
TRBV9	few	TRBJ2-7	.	TGTGCCAGCAGCGTAGACCCCGGGGGAGACTCCTACGAGCAGTACTTC	CASSVDPGGDSYEQYF
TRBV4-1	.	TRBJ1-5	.	TGCGCCAGCAGCCAAGATTGGCGGAGCAATCAGCCCCAGCATTTT	CASSQDWRSNQPQHF
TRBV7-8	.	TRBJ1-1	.	TGTGCCAGCAGCTCCAGACTGGGACACTTGAACACTGAAGCTTTCTTT	CASSSRLGHLNTEAFF
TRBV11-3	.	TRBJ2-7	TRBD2	TGTGCCAGCAGCCAACTATTGGACCGGGCGGGGGCCTACGAGCAGTACTTC	CASSQLLDRAGAYEQYF
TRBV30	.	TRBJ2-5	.	TGTGCCTGTCCAATAATGGGGGGAGAGACCCAGTACTTC	CACPIMGGETQYF
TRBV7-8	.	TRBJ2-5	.	TGTGCCAGCGAGCGGTACCAAGAGACCCAGTACTTC	CASERYQETQYF
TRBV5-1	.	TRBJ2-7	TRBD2	TGCGCCAGCAGCCCTTCGGGAGGGGGAACCGAGCAGTACTTC	CASSPSGGGTEQYF